Listed below are T cell receptor beta chains from one sample, sequenced in a study of blood T cell repertoires in COVID-19. Profiled with immunoSEQ multiplex PCR; TCRdb holds only in-frame clones, not every one. This table has roughly 120,000 clones, 75% to 85% appearing once. Input material: peripheral blood. These receptors all stem from a woman older than 75 with acute or convalescent COVID-19. The CDR3 runs from the conserved cysteine through the conserved F or W. The D gene is left open where the match is weak. The size of a clone is reported for some rows only, either as once, few or many, or as a class for expanded clones.

J: TRBJ2-7; V: TRBV5-4; size: NA; D: TRBD2; length: 14; CDR3: CASSLGSSGTEQYF; DNA: TGTGCCAGCAGCTTGGGATCTAGCGGGACCGAGCAGTACTTC
J: TRBJ1-6; V: TRBV5-4; size: NA; D: NA; length: 13; CDR3: CASSLQDYSPLHF; DNA: TGTGCCAGCAGCTTGCAGGATTACTCACCCCTCCACTTT
J: TRBJ2-3; V: TRBV7-2; size: NA; D: TRBD2; length: 19; CDR3: CASSQPTSGRALDTDTQYF; DNA: TGTGCCAGCAGCCAGCCGACTAGCGGGAGGGCCCTAGACACAGATACGCAGTATTTT
J: TRBJ1-1; V: TRBV29-1; size: NA; D: NA; length: 14; CDR3: CSVTPLTGLTEAFF; DNA: TGCAGCGTTACCCCACTGACAGGTTTGACTGAAGCTTTCTTT
J: TRBJ1-1; V: TRBV19; size: NA; D: NA; length: 13; CDR3: CASSWTSNTEAFF; DNA: TGTGCCAGTAGCTGGACATCCAACACTGAAGCTTTCTTT
J: TRBJ1-2; V: TRBV18; size: NA; D: NA; length: 16; CDR3: CASSPQGRGEGYGYTF; DNA: TGTGCCAGCTCACCACAGGGCAGGGGAGAAGGTTATGGCTACACCTTC
J: TRBJ1-2; V: TRBV9; size: NA; D: TRBD1; length: 13; CDR3: CASSQGGGLGYTF; DNA: TGTGCCAGCAGTCAAGGAGGGGGCTTGGGCTACACCTTC
J: TRBJ2-3; V: TRBV19; size: NA; D: TRBD1; length: 17; CDR3: CASSIDPPGQGTDTQYF; DNA: TGTGCCAGTAGTATAGACCCCCCCGGACAGGGTACAGATACGCAGTATTTT
J: TRBJ2-1; V: TRBV2; size: NA; D: NA; length: 13; CDR3: CASSELIVDEQFF; DNA: TGTGCCAGCAGTGAATTAATAGTCGATGAGCAGTTCTTC
J: TRBJ1-1; V: TRBV19; size: NA; D: NA; length: 15; CDR3: CASSMWRGRGTEAFF; DNA: TGTGCCAGTAGTATGTGGAGGGGAAGAGGCACTGAAGCTTTCTTT
J: TRBJ2-7; V: TRBV28; size: NA; D: TRBD2; length: 15; CDR3: CASSPPSGSSYEQYF; DNA: TGTGCCAGCAGCCCTCCCAGCGGGAGCTCCTACGAGCAGTACTTC
J: TRBJ1-2; V: TRBV19; size: NA; D: TRBD1; length: 13; CDR3: CASSGQGARGYTF; DNA: TGTGCCAGTAGTGGACAGGGAGCTCGTGGCTACACCTTC
J: TRBJ2-1; V: TRBV4-3; size: NA; D: NA; length: 15; CDR3: CASSQQRSSYNEQFF; DNA: TGCGCCAGCAGCCAACAGCGGAGCTCCTACAATGAGCAGTTCTTC
J: TRBJ2-2; V: TRBV6-2/TRBV6-3; size: NA; D: TRBD2; length: 17; CDR3: CASSLRLAGSNTGELFF; DNA: TGTGCCAGCAGTTTGCGACTAGCGGGGTCGAACACCGGGGAGCTGTTTTTT
J: TRBJ1-2; V: TRBV5-6; size: few; D: NA; length: 14; CDR3: CASSLGQRDYGYTF; DNA: TGTGCCAGCAGCTTGGGGCAGCGGGACTATGGCTACACCTTC
J: TRBJ2-1; V: TRBV7-9; size: NA; D: TRBD2; length: 15; CDR3: CASSSTSGRGDEQFF; DNA: TGTGCCAGCAGCTCAACTAGCGGGAGAGGCGATGAGCAGTTCTTC
J: TRBJ2-5; V: TRBV6-5; size: NA; D: NA; length: 15; CDR3: CASSYSIGRGETQYF; DNA: TGTGCCAGCAGTTACTCGATTGGGAGAGGGGAGACCCAGTACTTC
J: TRBJ1-6; V: TRBV27; size: few; D: NA; length: 16; CDR3: CASSLLSLGGSSPLHF; DNA: TGTGCCAGCAGTCTCCTTAGCCTCGGCGGGAGCTCACCCCTCCACTTT
J: TRBJ2-7; V: TRBV19; size: many; D: TRBD2; length: 15; CDR3: CASSWQAGEGYEQYF; DNA: TGTGCCAGTAGTTGGCAAGCGGGAGAGGGTTACGAGCAGTACTTC
J: TRBJ2-1; V: TRBV6-5; size: NA; D: NA; length: 14; CDR3: CASKAGVAYNEQFF; DNA: TGTGCCAGCAAGGCTGGAGTGGCCTACAATGAGCAGTTCTTC
J: TRBJ2-3; V: TRBV6-1; size: NA; D: TRBD2; length: 16; CDR3: CASSALRAGGPDTQYF; DNA: TGTGCCAGCAGTGCCCTGCGAGCGGGGGGACCAGATACGCAGTATTTT
J: TRBJ1-1; V: TRBV20-1; size: NA; D: TRBD1; length: 15; CDR3: CSASAPGQGGTEAFF; DNA: TGCAGTGCTAGTGCACCGGGACAGGGTGGTACTGAAGCTTTCTTT
J: TRBJ2-1; V: TRBV9; size: few; D: TRBD1; length: 15; CDR3: CASSFSGQGDNEQFF; DNA: TGTGCCAGCAGCTTCTCGGGACAGGGCGACAATGAGCAGTTCTTC
J: TRBJ1-6; V: TRBV6-5; size: NA; D: NA; length: 15; CDR3: CASSYSRRYNSPLHF; DNA: TGTGCCAGCAGTTACTCCCGGAGATATAATTCACCCCTCCACTTT
J: TRBJ1-2; V: TRBV28; size: few; D: NA; length: 15; CDR3: CASSSPFRGLYGYTF; DNA: TGTGCCAGCAGTTCACCATTCCGGGGTCTCTATGGCTACACCTTC
J: TRBJ2-7; V: TRBV18; size: few; D: TRBD1; length: 13; CDR3: CASSPAGGYEQYF; DNA: TGTGCCAGCTCACCAGCAGGGGGCTACGAGCAGTACTTC